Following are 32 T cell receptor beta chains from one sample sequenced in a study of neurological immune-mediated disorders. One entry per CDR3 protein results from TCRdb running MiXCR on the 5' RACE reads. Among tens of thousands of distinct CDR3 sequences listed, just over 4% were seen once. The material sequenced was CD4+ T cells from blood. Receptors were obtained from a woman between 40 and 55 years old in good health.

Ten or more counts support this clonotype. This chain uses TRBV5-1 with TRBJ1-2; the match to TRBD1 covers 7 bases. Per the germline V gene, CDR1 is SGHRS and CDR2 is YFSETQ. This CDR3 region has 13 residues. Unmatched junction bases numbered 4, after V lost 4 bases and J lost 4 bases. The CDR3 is CASSTTGSYGYTF. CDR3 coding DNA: TGCGCCAGCAGCACGACAGGGTCCTATGGCTACACCTTC.

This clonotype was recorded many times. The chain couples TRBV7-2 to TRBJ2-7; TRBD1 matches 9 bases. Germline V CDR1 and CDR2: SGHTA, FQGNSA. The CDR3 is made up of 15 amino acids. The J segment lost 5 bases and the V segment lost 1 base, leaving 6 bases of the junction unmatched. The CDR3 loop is CASSLVPGQGHEQYF. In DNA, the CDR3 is TGTGCCAGCAGCTTAGTTCCGGGACAGGGCCACGAGCAGTACTTC.

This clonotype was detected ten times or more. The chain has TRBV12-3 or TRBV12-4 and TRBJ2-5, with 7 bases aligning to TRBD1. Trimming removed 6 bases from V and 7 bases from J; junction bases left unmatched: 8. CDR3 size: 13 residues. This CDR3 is CASSRDRIGTQYF. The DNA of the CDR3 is TGTGCCAGCAGCCGGGACAGAATTGGGACCCAGTACTTC.

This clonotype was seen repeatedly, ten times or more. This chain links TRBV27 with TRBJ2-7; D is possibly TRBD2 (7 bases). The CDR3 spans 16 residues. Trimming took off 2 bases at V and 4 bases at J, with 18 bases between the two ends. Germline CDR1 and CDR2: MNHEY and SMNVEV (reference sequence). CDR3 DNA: TGTGCCAGCAGTTTAAGGGGGACTACCCCAAGGTACGAGCAGTACTTC. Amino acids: CASSLRGTTPRYEQYF.

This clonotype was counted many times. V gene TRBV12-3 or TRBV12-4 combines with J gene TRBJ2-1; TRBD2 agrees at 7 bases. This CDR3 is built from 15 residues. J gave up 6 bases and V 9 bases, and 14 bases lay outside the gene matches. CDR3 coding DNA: TGTGCCAGTTTGGCTAGCGGCCGCCTGGGCAATGAGCAGTTCTTC. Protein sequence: CASLASGRLGNEQFF.

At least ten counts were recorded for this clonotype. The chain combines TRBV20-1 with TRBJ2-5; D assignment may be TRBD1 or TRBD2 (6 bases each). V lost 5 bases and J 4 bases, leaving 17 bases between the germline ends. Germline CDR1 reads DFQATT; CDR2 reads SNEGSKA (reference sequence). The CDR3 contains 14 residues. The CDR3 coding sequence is TGCAGTGCTCTAAGAGGGGGGCCAGGAGAGACCCAGTACTTC. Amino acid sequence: CSALRGGPGETQYF.

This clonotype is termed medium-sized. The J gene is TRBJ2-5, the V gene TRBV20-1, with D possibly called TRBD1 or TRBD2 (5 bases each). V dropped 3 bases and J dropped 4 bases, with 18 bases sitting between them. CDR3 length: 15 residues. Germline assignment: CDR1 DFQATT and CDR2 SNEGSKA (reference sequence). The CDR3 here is CSARFAAGTGETQYF. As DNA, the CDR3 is TGCAGTGCTAGGTTCGCTGCAGGGACCGGAGAGACCCAGTACTTC.

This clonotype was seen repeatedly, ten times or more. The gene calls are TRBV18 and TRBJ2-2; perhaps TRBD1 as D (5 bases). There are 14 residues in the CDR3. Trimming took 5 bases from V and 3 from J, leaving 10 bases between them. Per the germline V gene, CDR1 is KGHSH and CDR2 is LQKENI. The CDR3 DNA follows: TGTGCCAGCTCAAGGCAGGGTGACACCGGGGAGCTGTTTTTT. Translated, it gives CASSRQGDTGELFF.

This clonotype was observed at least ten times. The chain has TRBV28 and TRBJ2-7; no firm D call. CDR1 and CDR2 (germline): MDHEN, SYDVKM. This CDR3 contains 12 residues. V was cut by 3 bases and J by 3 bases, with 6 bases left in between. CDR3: CASSLSIYEQYF. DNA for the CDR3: TGTGCCAGCAGTTTGTCTATCTACGAGCAGTACTTC.

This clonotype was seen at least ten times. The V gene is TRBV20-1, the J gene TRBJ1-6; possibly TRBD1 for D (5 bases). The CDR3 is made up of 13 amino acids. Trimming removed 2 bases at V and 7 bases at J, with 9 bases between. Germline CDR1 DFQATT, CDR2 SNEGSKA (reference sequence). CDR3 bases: TGCAGTGCTAGACGGGAGGGGAATTCACCCCTCCACTTT. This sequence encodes CSARREGNSPLHF.

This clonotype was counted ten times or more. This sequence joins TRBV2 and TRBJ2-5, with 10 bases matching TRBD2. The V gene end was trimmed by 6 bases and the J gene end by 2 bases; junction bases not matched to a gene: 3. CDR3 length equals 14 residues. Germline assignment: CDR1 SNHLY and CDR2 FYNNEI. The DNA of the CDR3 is TGTGCCAGCAGCGGGACTAGCGTACAAGAGACCCAGTACTTC. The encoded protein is CASSGTSVQETQYF.

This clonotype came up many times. The CDR3 region is CASSLDLGGSREQFF. Written as DNA, the CDR3 is TGTGCCAGCAGCTTAGATTTAGGTGGAAGTCGGGAGCAGTTCTTC. The chain is built from TRBV7-8 and TRBJ2-1, with D unclear. Trimming stripped 1 base from V and 10 bases from J, with 17 bases between. CDR1 and CDR2 (germline): SGHVS, FQNEAQ. The length of the CDR3 is 15 residues.

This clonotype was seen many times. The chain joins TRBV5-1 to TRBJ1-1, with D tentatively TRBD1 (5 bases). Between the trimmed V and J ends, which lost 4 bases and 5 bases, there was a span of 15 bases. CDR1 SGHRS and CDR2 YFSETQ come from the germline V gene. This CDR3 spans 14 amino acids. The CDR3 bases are TGCGCCAGCAGCCCCAGGGACCGGGGAACTGAAGCTTTCTTT. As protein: CASSPRDRGTEAFF.

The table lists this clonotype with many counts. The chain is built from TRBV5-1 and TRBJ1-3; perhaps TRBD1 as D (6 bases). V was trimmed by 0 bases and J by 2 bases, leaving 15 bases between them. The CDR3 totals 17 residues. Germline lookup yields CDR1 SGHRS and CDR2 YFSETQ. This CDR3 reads CASSLELGAQTGNTIYF. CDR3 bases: TGCGCCAGCAGCTTGGAACTGGGGGCTCAGACTGGAAACACCATATATTTT.

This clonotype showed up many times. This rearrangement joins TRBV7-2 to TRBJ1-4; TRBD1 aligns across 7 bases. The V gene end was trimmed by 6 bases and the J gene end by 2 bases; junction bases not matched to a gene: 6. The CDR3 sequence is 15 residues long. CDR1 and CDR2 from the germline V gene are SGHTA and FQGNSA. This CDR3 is CASSRTGGTNEKLFF. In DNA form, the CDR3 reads TGTGCCAGCAGTAGGACAGGAGGGACTAATGAAAAACTGTTTTTT.

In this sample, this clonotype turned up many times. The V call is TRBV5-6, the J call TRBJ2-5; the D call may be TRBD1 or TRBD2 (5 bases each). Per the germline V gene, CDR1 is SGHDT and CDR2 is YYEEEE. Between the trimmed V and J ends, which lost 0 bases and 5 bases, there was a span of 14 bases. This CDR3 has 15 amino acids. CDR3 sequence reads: CASSLASQGGETQYF. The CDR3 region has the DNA TGTGCCAGCAGCTTGGCCAGTCAGGGCGGGGAGACCCAGTACTTC.

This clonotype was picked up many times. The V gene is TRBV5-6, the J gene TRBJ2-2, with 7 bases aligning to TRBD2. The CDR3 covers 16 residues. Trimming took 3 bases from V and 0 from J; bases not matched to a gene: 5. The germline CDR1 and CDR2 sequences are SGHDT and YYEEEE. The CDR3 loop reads CASSSRLAANTGELFF. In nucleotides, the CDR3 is TGTGCCAGCAGCTCTCGACTAGCAGCGAACACCGGGGAGCTGTTTTTT.

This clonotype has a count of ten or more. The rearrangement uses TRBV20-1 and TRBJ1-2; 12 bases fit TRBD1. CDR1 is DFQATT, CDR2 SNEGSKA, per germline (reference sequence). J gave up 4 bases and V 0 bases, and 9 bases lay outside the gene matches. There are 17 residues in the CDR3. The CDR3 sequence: CSARDRGDRGLVYGYTF. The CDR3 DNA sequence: TGCAGTGCTAGAGATCGGGGGGACAGGGGGCTTGTCTATGGCTACACCTTC.

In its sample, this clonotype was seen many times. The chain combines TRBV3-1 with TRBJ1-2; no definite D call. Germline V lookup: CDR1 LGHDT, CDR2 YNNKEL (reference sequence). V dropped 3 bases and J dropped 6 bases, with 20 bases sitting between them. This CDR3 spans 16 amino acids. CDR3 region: CASSQGVSGSANGYTF. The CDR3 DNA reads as TGTGCCAGCAGCCAGGGCGTTTCCGGGTCCGCAAATGGCTACACCTTC.

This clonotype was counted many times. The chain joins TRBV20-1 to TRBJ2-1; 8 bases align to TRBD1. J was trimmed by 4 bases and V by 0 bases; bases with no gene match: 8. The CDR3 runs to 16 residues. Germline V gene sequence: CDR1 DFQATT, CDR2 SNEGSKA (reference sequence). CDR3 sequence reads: CSARDSRDRNYNEQFF. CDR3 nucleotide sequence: TGCAGTGCTAGAGACTCCCGGGACAGGAATTACAATGAGCAGTTCTTC.

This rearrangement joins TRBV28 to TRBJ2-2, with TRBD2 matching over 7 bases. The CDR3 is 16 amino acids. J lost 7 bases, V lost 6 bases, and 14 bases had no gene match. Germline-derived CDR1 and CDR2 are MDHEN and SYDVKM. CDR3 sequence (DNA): TGTGCCAGCAGCCCCCCGTGGGCGGGAGTCGTCGGGGAGCTGTTTTTT. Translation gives CASSPPWAGVVGELFF. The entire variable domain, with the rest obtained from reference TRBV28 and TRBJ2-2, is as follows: DVKVTQSSRYLVKRTGEKVFLECVQDMDHENMFWYRQDPGLGLRLIYFSYDVKMKEKGDIPEGYSVSREKKERFSLILESASTNQTSMYLCASSPPWAGVVGELFFGEGSRLTVL.

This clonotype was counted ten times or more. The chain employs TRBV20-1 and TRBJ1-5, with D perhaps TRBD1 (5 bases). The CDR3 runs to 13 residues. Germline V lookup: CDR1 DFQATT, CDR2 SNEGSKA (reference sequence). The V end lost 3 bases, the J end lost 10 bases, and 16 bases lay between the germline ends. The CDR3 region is CSASYQPGSPQHF. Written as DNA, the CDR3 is TGCAGTGCTAGTTACCAACCAGGGTCCCCCCAGCATTTT.

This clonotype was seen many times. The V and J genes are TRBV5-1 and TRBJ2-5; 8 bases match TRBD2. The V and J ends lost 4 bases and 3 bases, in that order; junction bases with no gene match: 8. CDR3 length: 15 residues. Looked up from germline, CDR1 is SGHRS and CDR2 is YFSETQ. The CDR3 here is CASSAGTSGEETQYF. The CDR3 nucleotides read TGCGCCAGCAGCGCAGGGACTAGTGGGGAAGAGACCCAGTACTTC.

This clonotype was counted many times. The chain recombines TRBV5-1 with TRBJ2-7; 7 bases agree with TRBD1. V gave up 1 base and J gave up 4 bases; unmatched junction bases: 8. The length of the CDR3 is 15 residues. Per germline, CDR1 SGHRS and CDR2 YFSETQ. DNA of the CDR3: TGCGCCAGCAGCTTGCAAGAAGGGGGCATGTACGAGCAGTACTTC. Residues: CASSLQEGGMYEQYF.

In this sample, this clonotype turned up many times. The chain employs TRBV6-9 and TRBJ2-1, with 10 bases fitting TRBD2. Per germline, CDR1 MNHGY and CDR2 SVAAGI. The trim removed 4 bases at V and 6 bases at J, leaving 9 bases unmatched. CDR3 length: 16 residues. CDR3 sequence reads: CASSFPLAGDGNEQFF. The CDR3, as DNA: TGTGCCAGCAGTTTCCCCCTAGCGGGAGACGGCAATGAGCAGTTCTTC.

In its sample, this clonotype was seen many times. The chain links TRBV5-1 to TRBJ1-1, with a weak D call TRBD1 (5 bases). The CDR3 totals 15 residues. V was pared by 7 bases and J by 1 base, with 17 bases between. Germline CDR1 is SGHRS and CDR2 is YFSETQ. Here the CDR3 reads CASSHRRTQNTEAFF. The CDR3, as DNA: TGCGCCAGCTCTCATCGTAGGACACAGAACACTGAAGCTTTCTTT.

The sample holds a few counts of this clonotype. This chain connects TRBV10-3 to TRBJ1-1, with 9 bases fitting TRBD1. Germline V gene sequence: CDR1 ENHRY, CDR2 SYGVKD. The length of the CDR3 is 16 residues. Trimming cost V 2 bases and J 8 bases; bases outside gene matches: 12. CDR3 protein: CAISESNPGQGIEAFF. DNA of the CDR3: TGTGCCATCAGTGAGAGCAACCCGGGACAGGGAATCGAAGCTTTCTTT.

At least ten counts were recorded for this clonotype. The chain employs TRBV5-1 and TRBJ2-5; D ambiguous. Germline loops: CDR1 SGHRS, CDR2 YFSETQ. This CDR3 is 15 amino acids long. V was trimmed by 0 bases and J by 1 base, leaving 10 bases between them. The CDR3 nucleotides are TGCGCCAGCAGCTTGGAGGGTAGTTCCCAAGAGACCCAGTACTTC. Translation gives CASSLEGSSQETQYF.

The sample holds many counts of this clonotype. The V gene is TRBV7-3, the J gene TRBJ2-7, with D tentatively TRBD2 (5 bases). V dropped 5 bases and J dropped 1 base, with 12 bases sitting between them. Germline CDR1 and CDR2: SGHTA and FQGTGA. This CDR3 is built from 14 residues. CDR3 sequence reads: CASSRAGGSYEQYF. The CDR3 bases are TGTGCCAGCAGCCGGGCGGGCGGATCCTACGAGCAGTACTTC.

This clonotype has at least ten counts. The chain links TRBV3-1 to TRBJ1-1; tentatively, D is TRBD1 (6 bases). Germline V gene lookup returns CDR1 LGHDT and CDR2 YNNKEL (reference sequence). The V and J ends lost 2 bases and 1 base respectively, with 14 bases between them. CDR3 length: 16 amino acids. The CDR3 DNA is TGTGCCAGCAGCCAATGGGGATCGGGGGCGAACACTGAAGCTTTCTTT. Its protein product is CASSQWGSGANTEAFF.

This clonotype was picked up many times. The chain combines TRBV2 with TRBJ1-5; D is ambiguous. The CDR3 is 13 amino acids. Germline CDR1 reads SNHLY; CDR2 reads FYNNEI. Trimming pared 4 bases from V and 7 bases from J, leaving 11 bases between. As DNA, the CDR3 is TGTGCCAGCAGTGCGGAGAAGGGACAGCCCCAGCATTTT. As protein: CASSAEKGQPQHF.

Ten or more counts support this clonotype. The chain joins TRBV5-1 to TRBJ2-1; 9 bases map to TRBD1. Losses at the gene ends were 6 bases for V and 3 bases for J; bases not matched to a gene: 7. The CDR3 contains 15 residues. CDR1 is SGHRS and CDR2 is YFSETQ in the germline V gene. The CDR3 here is CASTFGDRDYNEQFF. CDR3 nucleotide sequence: TGCGCCAGCACCTTTGGGGACAGGGACTACAATGAGCAGTTCTTC.